One sample yielded the 5 T cell receptor beta chains listed below, sequenced in a study of OX40 agonist ivuxolimab in advanced cancers. TCRdb keeps only in-frame clones here, not all; method: immunoSEQ multiplex PCR. The table lists more than 60,000 clones, approximately 81% of them singletons. The sequences come from CD4+ or CD8+ T cells sorted from blood, collected in a trial of the OX40 agonist ivuxolimab. The receptor source for this set is an adult with an advanced solid tumor such as melanoma, head and neck, liver or kidney cancer.

This sequence joins TRBV2 and TRBJ2-7; TRBD2 matches at 8 bases. Germline CDR1 and CDR2: SNHLY and FYNNEI. J was trimmed by 0 bases and V by 5 bases; bases with no gene match: 6. This CDR3 has 15 residues. The CDR3 DNA is TGTGCCAGCAGTTCCCTAGCGGGTAGCTCCTACGAGCAGTACTTC. It specifies CASSSLAGSSYEQYF.

The CDR3: CASRGSAIRPDTQYF. The CDR3 region has the DNA TGTGCCAGTAGGGGTAGCGCGATCAGGCCAGATACGCAGTATTTT. The J gene is TRBJ2-3, the V gene TRBV19; D possibly corresponds to TRBD2 (5 bases). V dropped 6 bases and J dropped 4 bases, with 17 bases sitting between them. Germline CDR1 is LNHDA and CDR2 is SQIVND (reference sequence). The CDR3 covers 15 residues.

This chain uses TRBV10-3 with TRBJ2-1, with 12 bases matching TRBD2. The CDR3 runs to 16 residues. V gave up 4 bases and J gave up 8 bases; unmatched junction bases: 9. Germline CDR1 and CDR2: ENHRY and SYGVKD. CDR3 coding DNA: TGTGCCATCAGTGGTTCTAGCGGGAGGGTCGGCGATGAGCAGTTCTTC. Amino acids: CAISGSSGRVGDEQFF.

The chain has TRBV5-6 and TRBJ1-1; 8 nucleotides match TRBD1. The V segment lost 2 bases and the J segment 10 bases; nucleotides outside the gene matches: 13. Germline assignment: CDR1 SGHDT and CDR2 YYEEEE. The CDR3 length is 15 residues. CDR3 residues: CASSLLSRDRRGAFF. The CDR3 DNA reads as TGTGCCAGCAGCTTATTGTCCCGGGACAGGAGGGGAGCTTTCTTT. The full variable domain, in which reference TRBV5-6 and TRBJ1-1 provide the parts outside the CDR3, is DAGVTQSPTHLIKTRGQQVTLRCSPKSGHDTVSWYQQALGQGPQFIFQYYEEEERQRGNFPDRFSGHQFPNYSSELNVNALLLGDSALYLCASSLLSRDRRGAFFGQGTRLTVV.

This chain uses TRBV5-1 with TRBJ2-5; 9 nucleotides line up with TRBD1. The V segment lost 0 bases and the J segment 2 bases; nucleotides outside the gene matches: 2. This CDR3 contains 15 residues. Germline CDR1 is SGHRS and CDR2 is YFSETQ. DNA of the CDR3: TGCGCCAGCAGCTTGGTGACAGGGGGGCAAGAGACCCAGTACTTC. Translation: CASSLVTGGQETQYF.